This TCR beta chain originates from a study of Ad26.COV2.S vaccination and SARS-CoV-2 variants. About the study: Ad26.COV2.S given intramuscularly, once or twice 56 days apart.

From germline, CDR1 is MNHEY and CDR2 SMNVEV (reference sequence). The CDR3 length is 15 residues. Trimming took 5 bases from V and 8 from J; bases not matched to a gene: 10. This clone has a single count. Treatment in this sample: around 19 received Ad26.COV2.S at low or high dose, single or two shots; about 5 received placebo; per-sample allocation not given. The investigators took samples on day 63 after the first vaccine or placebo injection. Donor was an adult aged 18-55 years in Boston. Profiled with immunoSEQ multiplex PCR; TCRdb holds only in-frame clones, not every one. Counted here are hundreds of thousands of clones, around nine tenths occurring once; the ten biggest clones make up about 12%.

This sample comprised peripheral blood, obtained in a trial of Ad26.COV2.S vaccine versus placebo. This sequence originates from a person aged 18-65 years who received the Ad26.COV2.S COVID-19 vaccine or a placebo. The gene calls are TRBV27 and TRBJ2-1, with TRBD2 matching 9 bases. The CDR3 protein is CASSITGTSYHEQFF. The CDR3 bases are TGTGCCAGCAGTATTACCGGGACTAGCTATCATGAGCAGTTCTTC.